One T cell receptor beta chain is described in this entry. The target antigen is unknown. The V segment lost 3 bases and the J segment 2 bases; nucleotides outside the gene matches: 4. Germline V gives CDR1 SGHTA, CDR2 FQGNSA. CDR3 length equals 16 residues. The sample originates from a study of cytomegalovirus exposure and HLA in healthy donors. Whole-study findings and limits: Association of a missense DCLRE1C variant with TCR beta V- and J-gene trimming was reported in a later analysis. As immune exposure information, only CMV serostatus was available. A later analysis found most CMV-associated TCR beta chains apparently HLA-restricted. The authors enumerated 180 or so TCR beta chains as linked to cytomegalovirus.

The PCR had 60 Vbeta and 13 Jbeta primers. The protocol was immunoSEQ multiplex PCR, while the TCRdb copy is restricted to in-frame clones and leaves out a portion. This table holds 170,000 or so clones, less than 90% found once. This receptor was identified in a middle-aged man in good health and CMV-seronegative. Sequencing was done on a sample of PBMCs. This sequence joins TRBV7-2 and TRBJ2-3, with TRBD2 identical over 11 bases. This CDR3 is CASSFVAGGTTDTQYF. In DNA form, the CDR3 reads TGTGCCAGCAGCTTCGTAGCGGGAGGGACCACAGATACGCAGTATTTT.